What follows describes a single T cell receptor beta chain. Its target antigen remains unknown. Per-base qualities were not stored, and no clone one base away is much larger. Library preparation used the immunoSEQ multiplex PCR assay. The multiplex PCR relied on a mix of 60 forward primers for TCR Vbeta segments and 13 reverse primers for TCR Jbeta segments. The CDR3 region of rearranged TCR beta genes was amplified from genomic DNA by a multiplex PCR assay. On the Illumina HiSeq System, the amplified TCR beta libraries were sequenced as 87-base-pair reads. As for how the authors treated the data: A later analysis tallied around 80 million unique TCR beta chains across the approximately 670 repertoires, and about 12 million of those chains were shared by two or more donors. To remove PCR and sequencing errors, raw reads were error-corrected and collapsed into unique sequences using a nearest-neighbor algorithm that merged closely related sequences. To assign V, D and J gene segments, CDR3 sequences were aligned to IMGT reference sequences. For a sequence to be retained, a match of at least six nucleotides was required to both a V gene segment and a J gene segment. Rearrangements were classified as productive when the CDR3 lacked stop codons and remained in frame with V and J, and all other rearrangements were classified as non-productive. Following IMGT convention, CDR3 was defined as the stretch from the second conserved V-encoded cysteine up to the conserved J-encoded phenylalanine. In an earlier analysis of more than 550 of the donors, sequences lacking an unambiguous match to a single V gene segment were excluded. In an earlier analysis of a few hundred of the donors, V segments were called functional above 56.7% productive rearrangements and were called segregating when the between-donor standard deviation exceeded 5%. A statistical classification framework was built for diagnosing cytomegalovirus status from the catalog of TCR beta chain sequences. A later analysis assigned V and J genes by comparing TCR nucleotide sequences with IMGT/GENE-DB human TR gene sequences. The TCRdist pipeline was used in a later analysis to assign CDR3 sequences and most-parsimonious VDJ recombination scenarios. A later analysis defined each TCR beta chain by its CDR3 amino acid sequence plus V-gene family, and excluded reads lacking a unique V-gene family. In a later analysis, 550 to 650 highly shared, low-generation-probability nucleotide sequences were removed to address suspected cross-contamination and a sequencing artifact. For each public chain, a later analysis derived a clonal expansion index from normalized ranks of inferred template counts within each repertoire. In a later analysis, generation probabilities were computed with a VDJ recombination model fitted to out-of-frame rearrangements, and the resulting probabilities were checked against IGoR. In a later analysis, TCR-TCR, TCR-HLA and TCR-CMV co-occurrence was scored with hypergeometric tests, and a repertoire-size bias correction was applied to TCR pairs. In a later analysis, false discovery rates were estimated by permuting HLA or CMV assignments 20 times. A later analysis grouped co-occurring TCRs with DBSCAN, adding TCRdist sequence similarity when clustering within HLA-allele-positive subsets. For co-occurrence clustering, repertoires with fewer than 30,000 or more than 120,000 public chains were excluded, along with 4 to 6 repertoires with anomalous nucleotide sharing. TCRdb provides this immuneACCESS table in a form limited to in-frame rearrangements. Some clones are lacking; in checked studies, under half of them reflect an unresolved V gene, and why the rest are absent is not known. That table furnishes V, J and clone size, whereas the DNA furnished D and trimming. The sample table records about 200,000 clones; around four fifths of these occur just once. Approximately 1.5% of the sample comes from the top ten.

In total, roughly 670 healthy bone marrow donors made up the cohort. Cohort members were all nominally healthy when sampled, although unrecorded immune exposures were likely present. The donor was CMV seronegative and was included in the group of 352 seronegative cohort members. Every donor gave a peripheral blood sample, and the peripheral blood mononuclear cells from that sample were used for TCR beta sequencing. Genomic DNA extraction from the blood cell samples was performed with the Qiagen DNeasy Blood Extraction Kit. From the germline V gene (reference sequence), CDR1 is MNHEY and CDR2 is SMNVEV. From cysteine to phenylalanine, the CDR3 is 15 amino acids long. Just CDR3 DNA is preserved here, 45 bases in frame from base 1. Trimming removed 6 bases from V and 4 bases from J; the gene matches leave 9 bases unexplained. This specimen comes from a study of cytomegalovirus exposure and HLA in healthy donors (dated by TCRdb to the late 2010s). About the investigation overall: An earlier analysis of around 600 of the donors reported more than 250 Gb of sequence data and around 120 million unique TCR beta sequences from about 179 million T cells. Using immunosequencing, the study profiled T cell repertoires from about 610 subjects and related those repertoires to cytomegalovirus serostatus. A handful of DR-DQ haplotypes were handled as single units for association and clustering because linkage in the cohort was strong. The study was designed to test whether signatures of past pathogen exposure could be identified by cataloging public T cell receptors. Every discovery cohort repertoire had been produced on one sequencing platform. Among a few hundred genotyped donors of the cohort, an average of roughly 240,000 unique TCR beta nucleotide sequences were sequenced per donor, roughly a sixth of them non-productive. Along with the roughly 670-subject first cohort, a separate validation cohort of over a hundred different subjects was used. Roughly 300 gigabases of sequencing data and tens of millions of unique TCR sequences were included in an early release covering 550 to 800 HLA-typed donors. To study patterns of TCR occurrence, a later analysis re-analyzed previously published TCR beta repertoires from hundreds of donors and added high-resolution HLA genotyping. To predict cytomegalovirus infection status, the study combined high-throughput TCR immunosequencing, statistical association of individual TCRs with disease status, and machine learning. Typing coverage varied by locus: roughly 620-640 donors for A, B, C, DRB1 and DQB1; roughly 510 for DQA1; about 590 for DPA1; more than 450 for DPB1. In an earlier analysis of roughly 600 of the donors, high-throughput TCR beta sequencing was used to judge whether each TCR beta V gene segment behaved as functional or pseudogenic. HLA typing covered class I and class II loci at four-digit resolution. Rather than drawing on any new phenotypic data, the later analysis identified candidate immune exposures from TCR beta sequences and the way those sequences occurred across donors. A later genetic analysis took genome-wide SNP genotypes for about three fifths of the 666 donors and used that subset as a discovery cohort. Donor age, sex, ethnicity and CMV serostatus were compiled together with the repertoire data. The genetic ancestry cluster associated with self-reported Caucasian donors included about four fifths of the roughly 390 genotyped donors.

Findings and caveats that apply to the study as a whole: In vitro tests confirmed that a few of the cytomegalovirus-associated TCR beta chains recognize cytomegalovirus antigens. HLA typing was unavailable for some donors at each locus, so association tests used only the typed subset. A later analysis reported that several top co-occurrence clusters appeared linked to parvovirus B19, influenza, CMV and Epstein-Barr virus. Sequencing depth was assumed to be roughly uniform across donors in the presence/absence analyses, though that assumption may not hold. In the study, some 160 TCR beta chains were listed as associated with cytomegalovirus. The sequencing pipeline was judged likely to have produced a cluster of highly shared sequence variants as a technical artifact. Most CMV-associated TCR beta chains appeared to be HLA-restricted in a later analysis, and the HLA associations seemed to be driven largely by CMV exposure. In this cohort, only TCR beta chains were sequenced, and detectable features were limited by the absence of alpha or paired-chain data. Because counts were too low, under 20 rarely observed V segments, including chromosome 9 orphons, were left out of the earlier analysis of some 600 of the donors. Some IMGT-functional V segments, including TRBV6-2 and TRBV6-3, could not be told apart with the 87-base-pair reads, so those segments were excluded. In a later analysis, HLA-associated TCR beta chains were found to be more clonally expanded and to have lower generation probabilities than equally common non-associated chains. Most TCR sequences were seen in very few donors, while some public TCRs were found in many individuals. An association between a missense DCLRE1C variant and V-gene and J-gene trimming of TCR beta chains was found in a later genetic analysis and replicated in an independent cohort. According to a later analysis, TCR association rates differed among HLA loci, with DRB1 alleles showing the most associated TCRs and HLA-C alleles showing the fewest. Correlated functional status among segregating V segments might be attributable to linkage disequilibrium, but an unknown experimental factor could not be ruled out. A further reported finding was that TCR beta sequences accurately predicted the HLA-A and HLA-B alleles for most subjects in the first cohort. At a false discovery rate of 0.05, a later analysis linked about 16,000 TCR beta sequences to specific HLA alleles. In both the original and validation cohorts, the classifier was reported to diagnose cytomegalovirus status with high specificity and sensitivity. The authors suggested that the approach could potentially be generalized to other disease states and immunological phenotypes. In a later genetic analysis, fewer N-insertions in productive TCRs were reported among donors in an Asian-associated ancestry cluster than the roughly 700-donor mean. In an earlier analysis of 500 to 650 of the donors, most TCR beta V segments appeared in productive rearrangements about 87% or about 30% of the time, broadly matching IMGT annotations. Strong co-occurrence of HLA alleles, especially DR and DQ, made assigning TCR associations to individual alleles difficult. For the cohort, immune exposure information was limited to CMV serostatus.

The sample taken for sequencing was PBMCs. The V and J segments used are TRBV27 and TRBJ1-1; 9 nucleotides in the junction match TRBD1. The sequence came from a middle-aged man in good health and CMV-seronegative. The nucleotide sequence reads as follows: TGTGCCAGCAGCCTAGGACAGGGGTGGGGCACTGAAGCTTTCTTT. This encodes CASSLGQGWGTEAFF.